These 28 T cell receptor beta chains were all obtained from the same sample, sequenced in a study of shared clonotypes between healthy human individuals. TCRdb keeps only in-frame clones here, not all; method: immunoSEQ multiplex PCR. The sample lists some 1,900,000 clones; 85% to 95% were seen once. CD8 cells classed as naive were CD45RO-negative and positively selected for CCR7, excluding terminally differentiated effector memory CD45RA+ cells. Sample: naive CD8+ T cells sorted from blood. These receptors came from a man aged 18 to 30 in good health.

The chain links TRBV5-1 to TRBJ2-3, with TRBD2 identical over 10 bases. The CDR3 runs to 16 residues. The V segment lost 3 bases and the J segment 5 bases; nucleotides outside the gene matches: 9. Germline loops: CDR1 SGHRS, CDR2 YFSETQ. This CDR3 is CASSSIAGGGIDTQYF. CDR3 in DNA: TGCGCCAGCAGCTCCATAGCGGGGGGCGGGATAGATACGCAGTATTTT.

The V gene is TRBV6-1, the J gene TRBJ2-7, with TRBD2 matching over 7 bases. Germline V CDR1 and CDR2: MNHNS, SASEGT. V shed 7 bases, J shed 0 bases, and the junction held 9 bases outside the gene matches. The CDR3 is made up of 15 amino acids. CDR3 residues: CASITTSAYSYEQYF. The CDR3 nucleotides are TGTGCCAGCATCACTACTAGCGCCTACTCCTACGAGCAGTACTTC.

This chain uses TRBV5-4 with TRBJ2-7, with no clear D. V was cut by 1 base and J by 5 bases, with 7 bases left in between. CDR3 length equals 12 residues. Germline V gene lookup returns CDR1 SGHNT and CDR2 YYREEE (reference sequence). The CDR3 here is CASSLLSHEQYF. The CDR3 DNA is TGTGCCAGCAGCTTGCTTTCCCACGAGCAGTACTTC.

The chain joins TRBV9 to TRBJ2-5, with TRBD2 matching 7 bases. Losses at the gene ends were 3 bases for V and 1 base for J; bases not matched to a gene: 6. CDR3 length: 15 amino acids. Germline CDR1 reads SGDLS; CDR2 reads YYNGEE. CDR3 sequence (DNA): TGTGCCAGCAGCGAGGGGACTAAAATCCAAGAGACCCAGTACTTC. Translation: CASSEGTKIQETQYF.

CDR3 DNA: TGTGCCAGCAGCCAAGAGTGGGGGGGCAATGAAAAACTGTTTTTT. It codes for CASSQEWGGNEKLFF. The chain uses TRBV11-2 and TRBJ1-4; TRBD1 might be the D (6 bases). V shed 5 bases and J shed 5 bases, with 15 bases lying between them. The germline V gene has CDR1 SGHAT and CDR2 FQNNGV. CDR3 length: 15 amino acids.

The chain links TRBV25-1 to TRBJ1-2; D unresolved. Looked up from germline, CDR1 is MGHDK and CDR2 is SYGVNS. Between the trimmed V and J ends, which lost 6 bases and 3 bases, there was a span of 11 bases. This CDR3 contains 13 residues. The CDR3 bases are TGTGCCAGCAGATACGACACGGACTATGGCTACACCTTC. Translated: CASRYDTDYGYTF.

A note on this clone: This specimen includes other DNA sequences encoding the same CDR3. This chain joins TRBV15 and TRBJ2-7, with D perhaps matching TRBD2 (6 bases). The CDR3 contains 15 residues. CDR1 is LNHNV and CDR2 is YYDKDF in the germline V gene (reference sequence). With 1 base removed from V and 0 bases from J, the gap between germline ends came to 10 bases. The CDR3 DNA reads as TGTGCCACCAGCAGAGGGGGGGAAGGCTCCTACGAGCAGTACTTC. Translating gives CATSRGGEGSYEQYF.

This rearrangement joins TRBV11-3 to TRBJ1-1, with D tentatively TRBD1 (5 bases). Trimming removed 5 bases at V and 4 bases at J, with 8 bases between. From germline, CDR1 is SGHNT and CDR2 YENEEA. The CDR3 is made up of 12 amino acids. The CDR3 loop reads CASSRGSTEAFF. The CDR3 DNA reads TGTGCCAGCAGCAGGGGTTCCACTGAAGCTTTCTTT.

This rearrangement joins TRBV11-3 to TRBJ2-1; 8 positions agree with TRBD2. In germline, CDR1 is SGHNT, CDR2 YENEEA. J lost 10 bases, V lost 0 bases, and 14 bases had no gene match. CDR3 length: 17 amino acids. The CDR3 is CASSLDGNSGESNEQFF. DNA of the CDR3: TGTGCCAGCAGCTTAGATGGTAATAGCGGGGAATCTAACGAGCAGTTCTTC. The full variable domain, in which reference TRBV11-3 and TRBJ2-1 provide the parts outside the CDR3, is EAGVVQSPRYKIIEKKQPVAFWCNPISGHNTLYWYLQNLGQGPELLIRYENEEAVDDSQLPKDRFSAERLKGVDSTLKIQPAELGDSAVYLCASSLDGNSGESNEQFFGPGTRLTVL.

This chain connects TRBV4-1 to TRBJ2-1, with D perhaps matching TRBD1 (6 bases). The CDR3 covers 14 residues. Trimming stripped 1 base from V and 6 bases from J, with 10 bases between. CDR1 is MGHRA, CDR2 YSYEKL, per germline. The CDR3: CASSQAGVANEQFF. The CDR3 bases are TGCGCCAGCAGCCAAGCAGGGGTAGCCAATGAGCAGTTCTTC.

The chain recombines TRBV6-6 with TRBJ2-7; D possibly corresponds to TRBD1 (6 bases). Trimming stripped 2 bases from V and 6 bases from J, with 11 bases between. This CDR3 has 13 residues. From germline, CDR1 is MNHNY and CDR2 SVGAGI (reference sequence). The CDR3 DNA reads TGTGCCAGCAGTTACACAGGGCTCGGCGAGCAGTACTTC. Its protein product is CASSYTGLGEQYF.

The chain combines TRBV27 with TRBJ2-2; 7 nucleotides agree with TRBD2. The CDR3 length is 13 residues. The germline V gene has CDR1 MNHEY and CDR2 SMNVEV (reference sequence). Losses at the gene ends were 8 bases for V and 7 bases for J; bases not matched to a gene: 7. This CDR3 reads CASAVGGGGELFF. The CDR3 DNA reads TGTGCCAGCGCCGTGGGGGGGGGCGGGGAGCTGTTTTTT.

In nucleotides, the CDR3 is TGTGCCAGCAGCTGGGCGTCAGGAGATGAAAAACTGTTTTTT. It codes for CASSWASGDEKLFF. V and J are TRBV11-2 and TRBJ1-4; D is unresolved. Germline V lookup: CDR1 SGHAT, CDR2 FQNNGV. The V end was cut by 4 bases, the J end by 6 bases, with 12 bases between. The CDR3 contains 14 residues.

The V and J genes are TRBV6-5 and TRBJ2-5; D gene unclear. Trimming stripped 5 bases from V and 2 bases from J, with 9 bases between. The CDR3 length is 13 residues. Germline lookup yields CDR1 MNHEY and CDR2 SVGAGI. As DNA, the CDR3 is TGTGCCAGCAGTATCGACAAGCAAGAGACCCAGTACTTC. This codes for CASSIDKQETQYF.

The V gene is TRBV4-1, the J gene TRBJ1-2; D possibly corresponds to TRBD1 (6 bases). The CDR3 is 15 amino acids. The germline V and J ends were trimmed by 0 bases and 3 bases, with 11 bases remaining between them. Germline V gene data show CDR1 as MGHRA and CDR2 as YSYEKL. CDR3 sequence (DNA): TGCGCCAGCAGCCAAGATCCGGGGGCTGACTATGGCTACACCTTC. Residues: CASSQDPGADYGYTF.

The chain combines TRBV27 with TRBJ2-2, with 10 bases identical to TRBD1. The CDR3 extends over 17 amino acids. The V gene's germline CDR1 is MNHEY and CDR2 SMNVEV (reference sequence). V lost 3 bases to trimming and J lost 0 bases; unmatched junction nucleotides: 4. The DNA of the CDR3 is TGTGCCAGCAGTTTCGAGGGACAGGGGCCGAACACCGGGGAGCTGTTTTTT. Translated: CASSFEGQGPNTGELFF.

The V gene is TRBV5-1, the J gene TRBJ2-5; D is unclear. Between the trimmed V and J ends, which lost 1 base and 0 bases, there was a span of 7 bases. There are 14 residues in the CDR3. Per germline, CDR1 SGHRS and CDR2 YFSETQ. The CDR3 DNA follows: TGCGCCAGCAGCTTGTACAGAGACCAAGAGACCCAGTACTTC. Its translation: CASSLYRDQETQYF.

The DNA for the CDR3 is TGTGCCATCGAAGAGGGGGGAGAACGGACTGAAGCTTTCTTT. It yields the protein CAIEEGGERTEAFF. V gene TRBV10-3 combines with J gene TRBJ1-1; a possible D gene is TRBD1 (6 bases). The V gene's germline CDR1 is ENHRY and CDR2 SYGVKD. V was pared by 8 bases and J by 5 bases, with 18 bases between. The CDR3 is made up of 14 amino acids.

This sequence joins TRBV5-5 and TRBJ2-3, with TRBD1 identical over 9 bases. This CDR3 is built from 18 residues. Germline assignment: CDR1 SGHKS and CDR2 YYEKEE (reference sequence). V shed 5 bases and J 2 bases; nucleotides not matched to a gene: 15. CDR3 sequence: CASRSGTGILVPTDTQYF. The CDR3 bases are TGTGCCAGCAGATCCGGGACAGGGATCTTAGTCCCCACAGATACGCAGTATTTT.

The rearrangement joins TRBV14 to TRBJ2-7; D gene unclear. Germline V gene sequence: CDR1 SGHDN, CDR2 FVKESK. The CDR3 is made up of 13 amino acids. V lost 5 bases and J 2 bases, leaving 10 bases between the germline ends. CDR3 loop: CASSEYTTYEQYF. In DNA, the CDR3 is TGTGCCAGCAGCGAATACACAACCTACGAGCAGTACTTC. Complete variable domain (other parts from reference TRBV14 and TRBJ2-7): EAGVTQFPSHSVIEKGQTVTLRCDPISGHDNLYWYRRVMGKEIKFLLHFVKESKQDESGMPNNRFLAERTGGTYSTLKVQPAELEDSGVYFCASSEYTTYEQYFGPGTRLTVT.

CDR3 in amino acids: CASSVFRGPGETQYF. CDR3 DNA sequence: TGTGCCAGCAGCGTATTCAGGGGGCCGGGGGAGACCCAGTACTTC. V gene TRBV9 combines with J gene TRBJ2-5; 8 nucleotides align to TRBD1. Germline V CDR1 and CDR2: SGDLS, YYNGEE. Trimming cost V 1 base and J 5 bases; bases outside gene matches: 7. This CDR3 spans 15 amino acids.

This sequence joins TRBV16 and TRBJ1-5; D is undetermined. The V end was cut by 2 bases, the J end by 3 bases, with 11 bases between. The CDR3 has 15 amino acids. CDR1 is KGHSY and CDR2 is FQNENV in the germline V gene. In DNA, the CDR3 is TGTGCCAGCAGCCAAACGGACGCCGCCAATCAGCCCCAGCATTTT. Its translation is CASSQTDAANQPQHF.

CDR3 protein: CASSQGQGNVYNEQFF. The CDR3 DNA is TGCGCCAGCAGCCAAGGACAGGGTAACGTCTACAATGAGCAGTTCTTC. The chain joins TRBV4-1 to TRBJ2-1, with 7 bases identical to TRBD1. After removal of 1 base from V and 3 bases from J, the junction contained 6 bases not matched to a gene. The CDR3 spans 16 residues. Germline values: CDR1 MGHRA, CDR2 YSYEKL.

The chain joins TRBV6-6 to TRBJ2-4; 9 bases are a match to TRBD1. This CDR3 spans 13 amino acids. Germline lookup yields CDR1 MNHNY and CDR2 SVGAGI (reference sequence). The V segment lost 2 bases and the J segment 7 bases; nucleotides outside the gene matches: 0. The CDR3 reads CASSYGQGNIQYF. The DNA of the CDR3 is TGTGCCAGCAGTTACGGACAGGGGAACATTCAGTACTTC.

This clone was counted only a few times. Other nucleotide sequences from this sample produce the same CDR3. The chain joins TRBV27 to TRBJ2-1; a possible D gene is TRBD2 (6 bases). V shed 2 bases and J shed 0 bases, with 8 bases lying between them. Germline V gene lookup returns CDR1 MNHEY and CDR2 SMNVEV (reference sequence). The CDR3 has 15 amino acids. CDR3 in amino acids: CASSLAGSSYNEQFF. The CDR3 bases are TGTGCCAGCAGTTTAGCGGGGAGCTCCTACAATGAGCAGTTCTTC.

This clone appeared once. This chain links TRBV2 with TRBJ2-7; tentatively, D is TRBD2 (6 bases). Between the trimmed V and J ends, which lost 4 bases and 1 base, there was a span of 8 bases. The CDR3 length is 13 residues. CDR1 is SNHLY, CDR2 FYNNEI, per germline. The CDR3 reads CASSGGVSYEQYF. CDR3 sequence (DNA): TGTGCCAGCAGTGGGGGGGTTTCCTACGAGCAGTACTTC.

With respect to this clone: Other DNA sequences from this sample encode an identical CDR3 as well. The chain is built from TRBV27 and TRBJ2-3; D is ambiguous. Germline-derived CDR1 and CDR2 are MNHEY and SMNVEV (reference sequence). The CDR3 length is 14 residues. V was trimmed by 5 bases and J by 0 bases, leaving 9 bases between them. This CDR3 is CASSLSDSTDTQYF. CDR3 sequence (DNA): TGTGCCAGCAGTCTCTCGGACAGCACAGATACGCAGTATTTT.

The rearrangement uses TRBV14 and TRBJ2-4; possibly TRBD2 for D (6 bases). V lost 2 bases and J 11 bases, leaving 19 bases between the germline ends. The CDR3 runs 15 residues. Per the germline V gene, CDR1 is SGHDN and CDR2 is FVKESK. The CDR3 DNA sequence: TGTGCCAGCAGCCAATTCGGGACTGTAACTAACGTTCAGTACTTC. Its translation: CASSQFGTVTNVQYF.